The clone carrying this TCR beta chain has ten or more counts. Antigen: not known. Using its own MiXCR run on the RACE reads, TCRdb lists one record per CDR3 protein. The sample holds approximately 400,000 distinct CDR3 sequences, 5% to 6.5% seen once. CDR1 and CDR2 from the germline V gene are GTSNPN and SVGIG (reference sequence). This CDR3 is built from 12 residues. V shed 3 bases and J shed 1 base, with 5 bases lying between them. This specimen comes from a study of human T cells and chemical hapten exposure. Study details: Affected patients, primarily female, had alopecia areata, totalis or universalis. Points from the study as a whole: TCRs above 1 in 1000 frequency stayed constant with DPC sensitization. Relative to control repertoires, expanded TCRs gave rise to significantly more large CDR3 similarity clusters.

This sample's time point: pre-sensitization, week 0. Noted treatment: therapeutic diphenylcyclopropenone sensitization with weekly scalp DPC. This chain joins TRBV30 and TRBJ2-3; D remains unclear. The TCR was taken from a woman aged 50 to 60 with alopecia areata. Some clones in this sample may be carry-over from other donors' samples. This sample comprised whole blood, obtained in connection with sensitization to the hapten diphenylcyclopropenone (DPC). CDR3 region: CAWSPGTDTQYF. In DNA, the CDR3 is TGTGCCTGGAGCCCTGGCACAGATACGCAGTATTTT.